A selection of T cell receptor beta chains follows, all from one sample in a study of shared clonotypes between healthy human individuals. Produced via immunoSEQ multiplex PCR; TCRdb's table is partial and in-frame only. The sample lists about 1.1 million clones; around 77% were seen once. The source material was memory CD4+ T cells from PBMCs. These receptors were collected from a man younger than 35 in good health. Some clones in this sample may be carry-over from other donors' samples. Each CDR3 is given with its conserved first and last residue. A D gene is named only where the DNA matches it firmly. Some rows mark clone size as missing; the rest say once, few, many or name a class of expanded clone.

>TRBJ2-1|-|TRBV7-9|-
TGTGCCAGCAGCTTAGGCGGACTGGGCTACAATGAGCAGTTCTTC
CASSLGGLGYNEQFF
>TRBJ2-5|few|TRBV11-2|TRBD1
TGTGCCAGCGTGAGGACAGGGGGCCGCCATTTCCAAGAGACCCAGTACTTC
CASVRTGGRHFQETQYF
>TRBJ1-2|-|TRBV28|-
TGTGCCAGCAGCCCCCTGAACTATGGCTACACCTTC
CASSPLNYGYTF
>TRBJ1-2|-|TRBV6-6|TRBD1
TGTGCCAGCAGCTCGGGACAGCCCTCGGGTGGCTACACCTTC
CASSSGQPSGGYTF
>TRBJ2-1|-|TRBV18|TRBD1
TGTGCCAGCTCACCGGGACAGGGGGGTAAGGATGAGCAGTTCTTC
CASSPGQGGKDEQFF
>TRBJ2-5|-|TRBV6-1|-
TGTGCCAGCAAGGGTCTCGGGGAGACCCAGTACTTC
CASKGLGETQYF
>TRBJ2-1|-|TRBV30|TRBD2
TGTGCCTGGAGCAAGACTAGCGTCGATGAGCAGTTCTTC
CAWSKTSVDEQFF
>TRBJ1-2|-|TRBV6-5|-
TGTGCCAGCAGTTACTTTCGGACGGGGGGCGCTTCTGGCTACACCTTC
CASSYFRTGGASGYTF
>TRBJ1-2|-|TRBV7-8|TRBD1
TGTGCCAGCAGCTTGCTACAGGGGGGTCGTGGCTACACCTTC
CASSLLQGGRGYTF
>TRBJ2-7|-|TRBV7-9|-
TGTGCCAGCAGCTTAAGAGGGGAGCAGTACTTC
CASSLRGEQYF
>TRBJ2-3|-|TRBV7-9|-
TGTGCCATTTCGCGGAGCACAGATACGCAGTATTTT
CAISRSTDTQYF
>TRBJ1-1|once|TRBV18|-
TGTGCCAGCTCACCAGGGGTTTGGAGCACTGAAGCTTTCTTT
CASSPGVWSTEAFF
>TRBJ1-6|few|TRBV25-1|-
TGTGCCAGCAGGACCTCCGTCGGTAACTCACCCCTCCACTTT
CASRTSVGNSPLHF
>TRBJ1-2|-|TRBV6-1|TRBD1
TGTGCCAGCAGCGAGACCGGGACTCAACAGGGGATCTTC
CASSETGTQQGIF
>TRBJ1-5|-|TRBV7-2|-
TGTGCCAGCAGTCTAAACAATCAGCCCCAGCATTTT
CASSLNNQPQHF
>TRBJ2-5|-|TRBV2|TRBD1
TGTGCCAGCAGCCCCAGGACAGGCCAAGAGACCCAGTACTTC
CASSPRTGQETQYF
>TRBJ1-2|-|TRBV6-1|-
TGTGCCAGCAGTGAAGCGTCTGTCACAGGGTATGGCTACACCTTC
CASSEASVTGYGYTF
>TRBJ2-5|once|TRBV5-1|-
TGCGCCAGCAGCTTCGGCGATGTCGGAGAGACCCAGTACTTC
CASSFGDVGETQYF
>TRBJ2-7|-|TRBV4-3|-
TGCGCCAGCAGGGTTTCCCCTCTCTTCTACGAGCAGTACTTC
CASRVSPLFYEQYF
>TRBJ2-7|-|TRBV7-2|TRBD2
TGTGCCAGCAGCTTAGTCGCCGCTAGCGGGAGGGCCTCCTACGAGCAGTACTTC
CASSLVAASGRASYEQYF
>TRBJ1-2|-|TRBV5-1|-
TGCGCCAGCAGCTTTGACAGCCACTATGGCTACACCTTC
CASSFDSHYGYTF
>TRBJ2-1|few|TRBV30|TRBD2
TGTGCCTGGAGTGTACTAGCGGGAGTTGAGCAGTTCTTC
CAWSVLAGVEQFF
>TRBJ1-1|many|TRBV29-1|-
TGCAGCGTTGTTAGGACAGAGGGCTCTGAAGCTTTCTTT
CSVVRTEGSEAFF
>TRBJ1-5|once|TRBV19|-
TGTGCCAGTAGTATCTTAAGGAATCAGCCCCAGCATTTT
CASSILRNQPQHF
>TRBJ2-1|once|TRBV18|-
TGTGCCAGCTCACCAAACCGACCGGGACAAACATACAATGAGCAGTTCTTC
CASSPNRPGQTYNEQFF
>TRBJ2-7|-|TRBV5-1|-
TGCGCCAGCAGCCGGGACGGGGATCTGAGCGACGAGCAGTACTTC
CASSRDGDLSDEQYF
>TRBJ1-1|few|TRBV19|-
TGTGCCAGTAGGGGGGGGGCAGCCGCGAACACTGAAGCTTTCTTT
CASRGGAAANTEAFF
>TRBJ2-5|-|TRBV14|TRBD2
TGTGCCAGCAGCCAAGAGAGGGCGGGAGGGCCCCGTTTGGAGACCCAGTACTTC
CASSQERAGGPRLETQYF
>TRBJ2-2|once|TRBV5-6|TRBD2
TGTGCCAGCAGCTCCCTGACTAGCAGGAACACCGGGGAGCTGTTTTTT
CASSSLTSRNTGELFF
>TRBJ2-1|-|TRBV7-3|TRBD2
TGTGCCAGCAGCCCCACCCCGGGGCTAGCGGGCGTTGATGAGCAGTTCTTC
CASSPTPGLAGVDEQFF
>TRBJ1-2|-|TRBV5-6|-
TGTGCCAGCAGCGCAGGACGGAGCTACACCTTC
CASSAGRSYTF
>TRBJ2-3|-|TRBV7-3|-
TGTGCCAGCAGCGCCCTCCCTCGTGGGAGTGGGACAGATACGCAGTATTTT
CASSALPRGSGTDTQYF
>TRBJ1-4|-|TRBV5-1|TRBD1
TGCGCCAGCAGCAGGGGACAGCCTAATGAAAAACTGTTTTTT
CASSRGQPNEKLFF
>TRBJ1-3|once|TRBV5-1|-
TGCGCCAGCAGCCAGGACAGCGCGGGAGCGGGTAGGGTTTTT
CASSQDSAGAGRVF
>TRBJ2-2|-|TRBV5-1|TRBD2
TGCGCCAGCAGCCAAGGACTAGCGGGAGTTTCGAGTACCGGGGAGCTGTTTTTT
CASSQGLAGVSSTGELFF
>TRBJ1-1|few|TRBV12-5|-
TGTGCTAGTGGTTTGGAAAGGGGGGATCAGGGCAGGGAAGCTTTCTTT
CASGLERGDQGREAFF
>TRBJ2-3|-|TRBV2|-
TGTGCCAGCAGTGAAATGGATACGCAGTATTTT
CASSEMDTQYF
>TRBJ2-1|-|TRBV9|TRBD2
TGTGCCAGCAGCGTCCACCCCACTTCGGGACTAGCGGGAGGTGGCAATGAGCAGTTCTTC
CASSVHPTSGLAGGGNEQFF
>TRBJ1-1|-|TRBV5-6|-
TGTGCCAGTCTCCGGGCCCCCGGGGCGGCTGAAGCTTTCTTT
CASLRAPGAAEAFF
>TRBJ2-4|-|TRBV5-6|TRBD2
TGTGCCAGCATCAACTGGGGAGGGTCCGAAAACATTCAGTACTTC
CASINWGGSENIQYF
>TRBJ2-5|-|TRBV4-3|-
TGCGCCTCCTCTGGCGGGCGGGGCTGGAAGGAGACCCAGTACTTC
CASSGGRGWKETQYF
>TRBJ2-5|-|TRBV7-8|-
TGTGCCAGCAGCGTGGGAGTGTTAGAGACCCAGTACTTC
CASSVGVLETQYF
>TRBJ1-5|-|TRBV14|-
TGTGCCAGCAGCCAAGGGGCCCAGCCCCAGCATTTT
CASSQGAQPQHF
>TRBJ1-5|-|TRBV28|-
TGTGCCAGCCAGATCCTGAATCAGCCCCAGCATTTT
CASQILNQPQHF
>TRBJ1-4|-|TRBV11-2|-
TGTGCCAGCAAGACCCCCCGGTATGAAAAACTGTTTTTT
CASKTPRYEKLFF
>TRBJ2-3|once|TRBV11-2|TRBD1
TGTGCCAGCTCTACAGGGGTCGCAGGCACAGATACGCAGTATTTT
CASSTGVAGTDTQYF
>TRBJ2-2|few|TRBV30|-
TGTGCCTGGCGGGGGTCCGGGGAGCTGTTTTTT
CAWRGSGELFF
>TRBJ1-5|-|TRBV27|-
TGTGCCAGCAGTTTATCGGCCCTCGGTAGGTGGGGCAATCAGCCCCAGCATTTT
CASSLSALGRWGNQPQHF
>TRBJ1-3|-|TRBV4-2|TRBD1
TGTGCCAGCAGCCCGCGGACAGGGTCTGGAAACACCATATATTTT
CASSPRTGSGNTIYF
>TRBJ1-5|-|TRBV28|TRBD1
TGTGCCAGCAGTTCCGCGGACAGGGTCAATCAGCCCCAGCATTTT
CASSSADRVNQPQHF
>TRBJ1-1|-|TRBV7-9|-
TGTGCCAGCAGCCCTGGCGGTAGGGCGGGCGACACTGAAGCTTTCTTT
CASSPGGRAGDTEAFF
>TRBJ1-1|-|TRBV7-2|-
TGTGCCAGCAGCCAAAGGCAGGTGAACACTGAAGCTTTCTTT
CASSQRQVNTEAFF
>TRBJ1-1|-|TRBV29-1|-
TGCAGCGTCGAGGTGGCGAACACTGAAGCTTTCTTT
CSVEVANTEAFF
>TRBJ2-1|-|TRBV7-7|-
TGTGCCAGCAGCTTAGGGGCAGGTTACAATGAGCAGTTCTTC
CASSLGAGYNEQFF
>TRBJ2-7|-|TRBV7-9|-
TGTGCCAGCAGACCCCCGGTAAGGGGGCGGGAGTACTACGAGCAGTACTTC
CASRPPVRGREYYEQYF
>TRBJ2-7|-|TRBV27|TRBD1
TGTGCCAGCAGTTTAGCCCGACAGGGCTACGAGCAGTACTTC
CASSLARQGYEQYF
>TRBJ1-1|-|TRBV10-3|TRBD1
TGTGCCATCAGTGAGTTGGAGGGGGCAAGGGCTGAAGCTTTCTTT
CAISELEGARAEAFF